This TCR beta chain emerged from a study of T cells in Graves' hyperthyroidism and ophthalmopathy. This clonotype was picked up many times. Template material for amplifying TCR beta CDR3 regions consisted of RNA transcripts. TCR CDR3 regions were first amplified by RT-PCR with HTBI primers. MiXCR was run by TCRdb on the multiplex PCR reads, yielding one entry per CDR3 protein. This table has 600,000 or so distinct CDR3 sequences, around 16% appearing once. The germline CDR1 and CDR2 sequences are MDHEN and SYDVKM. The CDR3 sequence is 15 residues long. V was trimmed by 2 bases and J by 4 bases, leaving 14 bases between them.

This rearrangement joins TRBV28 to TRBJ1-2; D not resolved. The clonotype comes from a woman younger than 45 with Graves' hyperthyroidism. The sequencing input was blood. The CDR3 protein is CASSLRRTVPYGYTF. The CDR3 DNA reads TGTGCCAGCAGTTTAAGGAGGACTGTGCCCTATGGCTACACCTTC.